One sample yielded the 27 T cell receptor beta chains listed below, sequenced in a study of blood T cell repertoires in COVID-19. Assay used: immunoSEQ multiplex PCR; TCRdb lists only in-frame clones, some missing. The table records 250,000 to 300,000 clones, 88% of them present only once. The sample was peripheral blood. The receptors here all came from a woman in her thirties or forties who had recovered from COVID-19.

The CDR3 DNA follows: TGTGCCTGGAGTGTAGGGGGCGGCGGGGAGCCCCAGCATTTT. Translated: CAWSVGGGGEPQHF. The chain uses TRBV30 and TRBJ1-5; TRBD1 matches at 7 bases. Germline loops: CDR1 GTSNPN, CDR2 SVGIG (reference sequence). The ends lost 0 bases at V and 8 bases at J; junction bases unmatched: 7. The CDR3 has 14 amino acids.

The CDR3 nucleotides are TGCGCCAGCAGCGCGACAGGGGGCGGGCAGGGTGAAAAACTGTTTTTT. Its translation is CASSATGGGQGEKLFF. The chain combines TRBV5-1 with TRBJ1-4; TRBD1 matches at 10 bases. Germline values: CDR1 SGHRS, CDR2 YFSETQ. Germline trimming cut 4 bases from V and 7 bases from J; bases unmatched to any gene: 10. The CDR3 has 16 amino acids.

The chain links TRBV28 to TRBJ1-2; 7 positions agree with TRBD1. With V trimmed by 6 bases and J by 8 bases, 9 bases remained unmatched. Germline CDR1 MDHEN, CDR2 SYDVKM. The CDR3 is 13 residues long. CDR3 residues: CASRPRGVGGYTF. In nucleotides, the CDR3 is TGTGCCAGCAGACCCAGGGGGGTTGGCGGCTACACCTTC.

The chain has TRBV12-3 or TRBV12-4 and TRBJ2-1, with D possibly matching TRBD2 (6 bases). The CDR3 spans 12 residues. Trimming cost V 5 bases and J 10 bases, with 12 bases left between them. The chain's CDR3 is CASSARLVEQFF. CDR3 bases: TGTGCCAGCAGTGCAAGACTAGTGGAGCAGTTCTTC.

V gene TRBV18 combines with J gene TRBJ1-6; 9 nucleotides line up with TRBD1. The CDR3 extends over 16 amino acids. Germline-derived CDR1 and CDR2 are KGHSH and LQKENI. Unmatched junction bases numbered 7, after V lost 3 bases and J lost 7 bases. The CDR3 spells CASSPAQGAHNSPLHF. The CDR3 DNA reads as TGTGCCAGCTCACCCGCACAGGGGGCGCACAATTCACCCCTCCACTTT.

Only one count was recorded for this clone. The chain couples TRBV6-5 to TRBJ1-4, with 10 bases aligning to TRBD1. V was pared by 0 bases and J by 7 bases, with 5 bases of the junction left unmatched. The CDR3 has 16 residues. CDR1 MNHEY and CDR2 SVGAGI come from the germline V gene. CDR3 sequence: CASSYSRTGGGEKLFF. The CDR3 nucleotides are TGTGCCAGCAGTTACTCGAGGACAGGGGGGGGTGAAAAACTGTTTTTT.

This sequence joins TRBV11-1 and TRBJ1-1; tentatively, D is TRBD1 (5 bases). CDR1 and CDR2 from the germline V gene are SGHAT and FQDESV (reference sequence). Trimming pared 4 bases from V and 0 bases from J, leaving 9 bases between. The CDR3 spans 14 residues. CDR3 protein: CASSSLTVNTEAFF. CDR3 DNA sequence: TGTGCCAGCAGCTCATTGACAGTGAACACTGAAGCTTTCTTT. The variable domain in full, with the rest retrieved from reference TRBV11-1 and TRBJ1-1, is EAEVAQSPRYKITEKSQAVAFWCDPISGHATLYWYRQILGQGPELLVQFQDESVVDDSQLPKDRFSAERLKGVDSTLKIQPAELGDSAMYLCASSSLTVNTEAFFGQGTRLTVV.

The V call is TRBV6-2 or TRBV6-3, the J call TRBJ1-4, with a possible D match to TRBD1 (5 bases). V was clipped by 6 bases and J by 11 bases, with 19 bases between them. The CDR3 consists of 14 residues. Per the germline V gene, CDR1 is MNHEY and CDR2 is SVGEGT. The CDR3 coding sequence is TGTGCCAGCAGCCACCAGGGTGGGTTGTCGAAACTGTTTTTT. It translates to CASSHQGGLSKLFF.

The chain combines TRBV10-3 with TRBJ2-1; D perhaps matches TRBD2 (6 bases). The CDR3 is 11 amino acids. V was trimmed by 11 bases and J by 9 bases, leaving 14 bases between them. CDR1 is ENHRY and CDR2 is SYGVKD in the germline V gene. The CDR3 DNA sequence: TGTGCCTCGGGGACTCCAGGTGAGCAGTTCTTC. Translated: CASGTPGEQFF.

The V call is TRBV6-6, the J call TRBJ1-5; 7 nucleotides align to TRBD1. The CDR3 spans 15 residues. Per germline, CDR1 MNHNY and CDR2 SVGAGI (reference sequence). V shed 0 bases, J shed 5 bases, and the junction held 4 bases outside the gene matches. The CDR3 reads CASSYSLDRDQPQHF. Written as DNA, the CDR3 is TGTGCCAGCAGTTACTCGCTCGACAGGGATCAGCCCCAGCATTTT.

The chain's CDR3 is CASSASGSLYGYTF. The CDR3 DNA is TGTGCCAGCAGCGCCAGTGGGAGTCTCTATGGCTACACCTTC. The V and J genes are TRBV5-4 and TRBJ1-2; D remains unclear. CDR3 size: 14 residues. The V gene's germline CDR1 is SGHNT and CDR2 YYREEE (reference sequence). V was pared by 4 bases and J by 4 bases, with 14 bases between.

This chain connects TRBV27 to TRBJ2-4, with 7 bases fitting TRBD2. The CDR3 extends over 15 amino acids. CDR1 MNHEY and CDR2 SMNVEV come from the germline V gene (reference sequence). J was trimmed by 4 bases and V by 5 bases; bases with no gene match: 8. The chain's CDR3 is CASSQASGPKNIQYF. CDR3 in DNA: TGTGCCAGCAGTCAAGCTAGCGGCCCGAAAAACATTCAGTACTTC.

The chain links TRBV11-2 to TRBJ2-4; weak D call: TRBD2 (5 bases). This CDR3 region has 15 residues. Trimming pared 5 bases from V and 8 bases from J, leaving 19 bases between. CDR1 is SGHAT and CDR2 is FQNNGV in the germline V gene. The CDR3 loop is CASSPRRGFSDIQYF. Here the CDR3 DNA reads TGTGCCAGCAGCCCAAGACGCGGGTTTTCGGACATTCAGTACTTC. Looking up the rest from reference TRBV11-2 and TRBJ2-4 gives the full variable domain: EAGVAQSPRYKIIEKRQSVAFWCNPISGHATLYWYQQILGQGPKLLIQFQNNGVVDDSQLPKDRFSAERLKGVDSTLKIQPAKLEDSAVYLCASSPRRGFSDIQYFGAGTRLSVL.

The chain is built from TRBV24-1 and TRBJ2-7; D possibly corresponds to TRBD2 (5 bases). V was pared by 4 bases and J by 4 bases, with 10 bases between. The CDR3 has 13 residues. Germline V lookup: CDR1 KGHDR, CDR2 SFDVKD. The DNA for the CDR3 is TGTGCCACCAGTGAATCGGGGATTTACGAGCAGTACTTC. Translating it yields CATSESGIYEQYF.

The chain recombines TRBV18 with TRBJ2-1; weak D call: TRBD2 (7 bases). Trimming pared 10 bases from V and 1 base from J, leaving 23 bases between. The CDR3 totals 17 residues. The germline V gene has CDR1 KGHSH and CDR2 LQKENI. The CDR3 sequence is CATPRGGAGESYNEQFF. In nucleotides, the CDR3 is TGTGCCACCCCGAGAGGGGGGGCGGGAGAGTCCTACAATGAGCAGTTCTTC.

The chain links TRBV6-1 to TRBJ1-5; no clear D. Germline V CDR1 and CDR2: MNHNS, SASEGT. The CDR3 is made up of 13 amino acids. The ends were cut back, 0 bases at V and 3 bases at J, with 3 bases in the middle. In DNA, the CDR3 is TGTGCCAGCAGTGAAGCTCTCAATCAGCCCCAGCATTTT. This gives the protein CASSEALNQPQHF.

This clone appeared once. This CDR3 reads CATSGTRGIQGEQFF. CDR3 sequence (DNA): TGTGCCACCAGCGGGACTAGAGGGATCCAAGGTGAGCAGTTCTTC. This chain uses TRBV15 with TRBJ2-1; 8 bases fit TRBD2. Germline V CDR1 and CDR2: LNHNV, YYDKDF (reference sequence). The V segment lost 5 bases and the J segment 9 bases; nucleotides outside the gene matches: 12. The CDR3 is 15 amino acids. The full variable domain, with the rest looked up from reference TRBV15 and TRBJ2-1, is DAMVIQNPRYQVTQFGKPVTLSCSQTLNHNVMYWYQQKSSQAPKLLFHYYDKDFNNEADTPDNFQSRRPNTSFCFLDIRSPGLGDTAMYLCATSGTRGIQGEQFFGPGTRLTVL.

This rearrangement joins TRBV7-9 to TRBJ2-7; tentatively, D is TRBD2 (6 bases). Germline V gene data show CDR1 as SEHNR and CDR2 as FQNEAQ (reference sequence). This CDR3 comprises 11 residues. V gave up 5 bases and J gave up 7 bases, with 9 bases separating them. DNA of the CDR3: TGTGCCAGCAGCCCGGGACTTGAGCAGTACTTC. Amino acid sequence: CASSPGLEQYF.

Here the CDR3 reads CASSQGQGHSNQPQHF. Here the CDR3 DNA reads TGCGCCAGCAGCCAAGGACAGGGACATAGCAATCAGCCCCAGCATTTT. V gene TRBV4-1 combines with J gene TRBJ1-5, with TRBD1 matching 7 bases. This CDR3 has 16 residues. V was clipped by 1 base and J by 0 bases; unmatched bases: 3. Germline assignment: CDR1 MGHRA and CDR2 YSYEKL.

The chain joins TRBV9 to TRBJ2-1, with 11 bases matching TRBD2. This CDR3 has 16 amino acids. With 2 bases clipped from V and 8 bases from J, the junction kept 9 bases outside the gene matches. The V gene's germline CDR1 is SGDLS and CDR2 YYNGEE. CDR3 nucleotides: TGTGCCAGCAGCGTCGTAGCGGGAGGGCCGTGGGATGAGCAGTTCTTC. Protein: CASSVVAGGPWDEQFF.

The J gene is TRBJ2-3, the V gene TRBV5-5; 8 positions match TRBD1. This CDR3 is built from 18 residues. Trimming took 0 bases from V and 3 from J; bases not matched to a gene: 12. Germline loops: CDR1 SGHKS, CDR2 YYEKEE (reference sequence). The CDR3 spells CASSLEGATGAPTDTQYF. As DNA, the CDR3 is TGTGCCAGCAGCTTGGAGGGGGCGACAGGGGCCCCGACAGATACGCAGTATTTT.

This rearrangement joins TRBV4-2 to TRBJ2-1, with a possible D match to TRBD1 (6 bases). The V gene lost 2 bases and the J gene lost 5 bases, with 7 bases spanning the gap. The germline V gene has CDR1 LGHNA and CDR2 YNFKEQ. The CDR3 is 13 amino acids. The CDR3 sequence: CASSQWDNNEQFF. CDR3 DNA: TGTGCCAGCAGCCAATGGGACAACAATGAGCAGTTCTTC.

J is TRBJ2-5 and V is TRBV15; 7 bases are a match to TRBD2. The ends lost 4 bases at V and 9 bases at J; junction bases unmatched: 14. This CDR3 region has 15 residues. Germline-derived CDR1 and CDR2 are LNHNV and YYDKDF (reference sequence). For the CDR3, the DNA is TGTGCCACCAGCACGGGCCCGCGGAAACGGGGGGCCCAGTACTTC. It specifies CATSTGPRKRGAQYF.

This rearrangement joins TRBV5-4 to TRBJ2-3; TRBD2 aligns across 11 bases. The CDR3 is 17 amino acids. Trimming cost V 0 bases and J 6 bases; bases outside gene matches: 9. Germline CDR1 SGHNT, CDR2 YYREEE (reference sequence). The CDR3 reads CASSLGLLAGAGDTQYF. CDR3 nucleotides: TGTGCCAGCAGCTTGGGCCTACTAGCGGGAGCGGGTGATACGCAGTATTTT.

V gene TRBV5-4 combines with J gene TRBJ1-2; D ambiguous. The germline V gene has CDR1 SGHNT and CDR2 YYREEE (reference sequence). V lost 4 bases and J 4 bases, leaving 11 bases between the germline ends. The CDR3 runs to 13 residues. The CDR3: CASSQDKVYGYTF. The CDR3 DNA follows: TGTGCCAGCAGCCAAGACAAGGTCTATGGCTACACCTTC.

This clone occurred a few times. The chain carries TRBV30 and TRBJ2-3; D is ambiguous. In germline, CDR1 is GTSNPN, CDR2 SVGIG (reference sequence). The V and J ends lost 4 bases and 4 bases respectively, with 15 bases between them. The length of the CDR3 is 14 residues. CDR3 DNA: TGTGCCTGGACCCTCTCCGGTGCGGCAGATACGCAGTATTTT. Translating it yields CAWTLSGAADTQYF.

The genes are TRBV7-9 and TRBJ1-1, with D perhaps TRBD1 (6 bases). The CDR3 has 14 amino acids. V was pared by 5 bases and J by 0 bases, with 10 bases between. Germline loops: CDR1 SEHNR, CDR2 FQNEAQ (reference sequence). The CDR3 loop is CASSGRDMNTEAFF. CDR3 bases: TGTGCCAGCAGCGGCCGGGACATGAACACTGAAGCTTTCTTT.